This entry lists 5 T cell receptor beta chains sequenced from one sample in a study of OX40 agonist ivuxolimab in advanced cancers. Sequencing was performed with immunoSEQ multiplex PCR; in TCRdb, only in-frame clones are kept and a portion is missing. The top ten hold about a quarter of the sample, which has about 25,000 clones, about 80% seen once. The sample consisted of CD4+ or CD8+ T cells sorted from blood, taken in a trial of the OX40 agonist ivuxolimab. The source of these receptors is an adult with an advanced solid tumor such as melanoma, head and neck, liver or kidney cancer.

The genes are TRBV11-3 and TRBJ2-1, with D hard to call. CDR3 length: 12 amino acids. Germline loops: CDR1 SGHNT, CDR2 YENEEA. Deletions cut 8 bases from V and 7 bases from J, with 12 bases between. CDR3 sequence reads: CASGISGNEQFF. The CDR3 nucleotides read TGTGCCAGCGGGATTTCCGGAAATGAGCAGTTCTTC.

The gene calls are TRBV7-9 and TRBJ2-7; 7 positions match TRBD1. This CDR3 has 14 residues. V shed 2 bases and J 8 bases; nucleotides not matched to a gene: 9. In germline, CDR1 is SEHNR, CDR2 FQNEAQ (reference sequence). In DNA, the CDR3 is TGTGCCAGCAGCTTATCCTGGGACAGCCAGCAGCAGTACTTC. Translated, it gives CASSLSWDSQQQYF.

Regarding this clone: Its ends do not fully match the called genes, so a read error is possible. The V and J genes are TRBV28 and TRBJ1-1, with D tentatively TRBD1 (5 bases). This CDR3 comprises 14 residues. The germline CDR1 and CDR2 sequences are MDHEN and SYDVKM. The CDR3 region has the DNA TGTGCCAGCTGTTTAGGTGGGGGGGGGACTGAAGCTTTCTTT. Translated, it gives CASCLGGGGTEAFF.

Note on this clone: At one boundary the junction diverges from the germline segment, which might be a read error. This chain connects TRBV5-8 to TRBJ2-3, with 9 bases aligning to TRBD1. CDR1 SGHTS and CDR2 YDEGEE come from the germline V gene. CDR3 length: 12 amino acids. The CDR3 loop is CASSFRGQGMGF. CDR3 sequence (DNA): TGTGCCAGCAGCTTTAGAGGACAGGGGATGGGTTTT. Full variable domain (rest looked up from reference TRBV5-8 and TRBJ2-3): EAGVTQSPTHLIKTRGQQATLRCSPISGHTSVYWYQQALGLGLQFLLWYDEGEERNRGNFPPRFSGRQFPNYSSELNVNALELEDSALYLCASSFRGQGMGFGPGTRLTVL.

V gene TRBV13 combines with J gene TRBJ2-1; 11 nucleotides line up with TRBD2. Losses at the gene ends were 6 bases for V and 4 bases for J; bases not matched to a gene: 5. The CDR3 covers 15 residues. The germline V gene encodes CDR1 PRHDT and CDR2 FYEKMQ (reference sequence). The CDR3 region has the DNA TGTGCCAGCAGTGCTCTAGCGGGGGGTTACAATGAGCAGTTCTTC. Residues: CASSALAGGYNEQFF.